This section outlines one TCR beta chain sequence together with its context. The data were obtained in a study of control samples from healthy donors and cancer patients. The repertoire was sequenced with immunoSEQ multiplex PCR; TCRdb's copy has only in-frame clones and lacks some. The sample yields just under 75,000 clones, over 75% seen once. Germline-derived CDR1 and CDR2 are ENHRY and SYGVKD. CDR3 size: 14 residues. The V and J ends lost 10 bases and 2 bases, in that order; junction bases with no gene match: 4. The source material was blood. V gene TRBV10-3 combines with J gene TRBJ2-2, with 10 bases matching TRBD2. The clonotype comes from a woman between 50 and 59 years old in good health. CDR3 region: CATKREGNTGELFF. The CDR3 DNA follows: TGTGCCACCAAGCGGGAGGGTAACACCGGGGAGCTGTTTTTT.